The rows below give T cell receptor beta chains drawn from one sample of a study of control samples from healthy donors and cancer patients. Measured with immunoSEQ multiplex PCR; TCRdb has only the in-frame clones, and not every one. The table lists approximately 69,000 clones, more than 70% of them singletons. The sequenced sample was PBMCs. The receptor source for this set is a man aged 55 to 70 with colorectal cancer. Each CDR3 is given with its conserved first and last residue. D genes are given only for firm matches. Size is stated for part of the rows, as once, few or many counts, or as a class when the clone is expanded.

NA,TRBD2,TRBJ2-3,TRBV6-2/TRBV6-3,CASSRPSGGTQYF,TGTGCCAGCAGTCGACCTAGCGGGGGTACGCAGTATTTT
NA,NA,TRBJ1-2,TRBV15,CATSRGGLVGYTF,TGTGCCACCAGCAGAGGAGGGTTGGTTGGCTACACCTTC
NA,TRBD2,TRBJ2-7,TRBV3-1/TRBV3-2,CASSPFSGTTTYEQYF,TGTGCCAGCAGCCCCTTTTCCGGGACTACCACCTACGAGCAGTACTTC
NA,NA,TRBJ2-5,TRBV12-5,CASGLGHRSGQETQYF,TGTGCTAGTGGTTTGGGACATCGAAGCGGCCAAGAGACCCAGTACTTC
NA,NA,TRBJ2-3,TRBV9,CASSAYGADTQYF,TGTGCCAGCAGCGCCTACGGCGCAGATACGCAGTATTTT
NA,TRBD1,TRBJ1-4,TRBV10-3,CAISVTGGGEKLFF,TGTGCCATCAGTGTGACAGGGGGAGGCGAAAAACTGTTTTTT
NA,NA,TRBJ2-1,TRBV28,CASSLPGEQFF,TGTGCCAGCAGTTTACCCGGTGAGCAGTTCTTC
NA,NA,TRBJ2-3,TRBV18,CASSPRQDQFADTQYF,TGTGCCAGCTCACCCCGACAGGACCAATTCGCAGATACGCAGTATTTT
NA,TRBD2,TRBJ2-1,TRBV15,CATSRDGRNEQFF,TGTGCCACCAGCAGAGACGGGAGGAATGAGCAGTTCTTC
NA,NA,TRBJ1-1,TRBV7-2,CASSFFGRNTEAFF,TGTGCCAGCAGCTTTTTCGGCAGGAACACTGAAGCTTTCTTT
NA,NA,TRBJ2-2,TRBV7-2,CASSLGTSNTGELFF,TGTGCCAGCAGCTTAGGGACGTCGAACACCGGGGAGCTGTTTTTT
few,TRBD1,TRBJ2-3,TRBV15,CATSADRDFWDTQYF,TGTGCCACCAGCGCGGACAGGGATTTTTGGGATACGCAGTATTTT
NA,TRBD1,TRBJ1-5,TRBV6-5,CASSTRQGRNQPQHF,TGTGCCAGCAGTACCCGACAGGGTAGGAATCAGCCCCAGCATTTT
few,TRBD2,TRBJ2-4,TRBV2,CASSDTSGGLTKNIQYF,TGTGCCAGCAGTGACACTAGCGGGGGGTTAACCAAAAACATTCAGTACTTC
NA,NA,TRBJ2-3,TRBV7-9,CASSLSPKTYTDTQYF,TGTGCCAGCAGCTTATCGCCAAAGACCTACACAGATACGCAGTATTTT
few,NA,TRBJ1-3,TRBV2,CASSSGRGSSGNTIYF,TGTGCCAGCAGCAGCGGACGAGGATCGTCTGGAAACACCATATATTTT
once,NA,TRBJ2-7,TRBV28,CASSPRTGYEQYF,TGTGCCAGCAGTCCTAGGACCGGGTACGAGCAGTACTTC
NA,NA,TRBJ1-1,TRBV9,CASSAGGGRAFF,TGTGCCAGCAGCGCCGGTGGGGGACGGGCTTTCTTT
NA,NA,TRBJ2-5,TRBV29-1,CSVRGRTLAETQYF,TGCAGCGTTCGAGGCAGGACCCTGGCGGAGACCCAGTACTTC
once,NA,TRBJ2-7,TRBV5-4,CASSLGYEQYF,TGTGCCAGCAGCTTGGGCTACGAGCAGTACTTC